What follows describes a single T cell receptor beta chain. These data originate in a study of identical twins' blood T cells. Using its own MiXCR run on the 5' RACE reads, TCRdb lists one record per CDR3 protein. This sample has a few hundred thousand distinct CDR3 sequences, with about 28% found just once. CDR1 and CDR2 (germline): DFQATT, SNEGSKA (reference sequence). This CDR3 is built from 12 residues. The trim removed 8 bases at V and 3 bases at J, leaving 6 bases unmatched. The chain links TRBV20-1 to TRBJ1-1, with 7 bases matching TRBD1. Sequencing was performed on PBMCs. The source is a woman aged 18 to 49 in good health. The CDR3 is CSPPGQYTEAFF. CDR3 DNA sequence: TGCAGTCCCCCGGGACAGTACACTGAAGCTTTCTTT.